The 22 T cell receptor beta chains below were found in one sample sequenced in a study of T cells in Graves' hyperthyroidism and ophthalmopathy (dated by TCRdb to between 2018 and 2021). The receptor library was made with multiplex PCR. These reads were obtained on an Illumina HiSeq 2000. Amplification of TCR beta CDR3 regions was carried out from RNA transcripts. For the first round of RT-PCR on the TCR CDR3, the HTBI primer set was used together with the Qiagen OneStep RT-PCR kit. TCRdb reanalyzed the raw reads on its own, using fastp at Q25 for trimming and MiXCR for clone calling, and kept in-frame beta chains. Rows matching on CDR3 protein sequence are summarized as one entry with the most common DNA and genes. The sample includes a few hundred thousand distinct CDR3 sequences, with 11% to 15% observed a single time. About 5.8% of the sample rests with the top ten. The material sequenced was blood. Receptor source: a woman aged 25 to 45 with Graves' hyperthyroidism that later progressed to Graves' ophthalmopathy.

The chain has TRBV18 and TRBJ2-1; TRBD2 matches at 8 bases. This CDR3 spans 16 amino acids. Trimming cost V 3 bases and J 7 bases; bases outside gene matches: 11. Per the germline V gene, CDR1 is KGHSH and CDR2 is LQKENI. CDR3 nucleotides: TGTGCCAGCTCACCGGCCGGGACTAGTAGGGGGAATGAGCAGTTCTTC. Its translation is CASSPAGTSRGNEQFF.

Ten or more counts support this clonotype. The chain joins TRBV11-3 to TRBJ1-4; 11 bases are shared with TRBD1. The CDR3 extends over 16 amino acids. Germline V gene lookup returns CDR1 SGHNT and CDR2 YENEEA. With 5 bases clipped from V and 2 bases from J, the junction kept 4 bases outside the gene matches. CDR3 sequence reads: CASSPGDRGTNEKLFF. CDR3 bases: TGTGCCAGCAGCCCCGGGGACAGGGGGACTAATGAAAAACTGTTTTTT.

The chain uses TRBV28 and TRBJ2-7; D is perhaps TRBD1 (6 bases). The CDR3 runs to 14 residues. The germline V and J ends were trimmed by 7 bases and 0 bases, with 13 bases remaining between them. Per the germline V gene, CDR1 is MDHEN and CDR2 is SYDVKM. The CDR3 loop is CASTHGGSSYEQYF. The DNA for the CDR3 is TGTGCCAGCACCCATGGGGGCTCCTCCTACGAGCAGTACTTC.

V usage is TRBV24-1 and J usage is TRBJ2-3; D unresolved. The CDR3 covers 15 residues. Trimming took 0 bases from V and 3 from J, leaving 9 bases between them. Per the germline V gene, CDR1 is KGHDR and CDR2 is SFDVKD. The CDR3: CATSDLSGNTDTQYF. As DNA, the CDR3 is TGTGCCACCAGTGATTTGAGTGGGAATACAGATACGCAGTATTTT.

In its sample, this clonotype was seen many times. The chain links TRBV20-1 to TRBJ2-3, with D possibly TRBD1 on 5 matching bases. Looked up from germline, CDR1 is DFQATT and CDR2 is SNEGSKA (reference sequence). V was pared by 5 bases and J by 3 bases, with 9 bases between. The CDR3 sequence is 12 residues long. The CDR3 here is CSASAGTDTQYF. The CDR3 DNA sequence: TGCAGTGCTTCTGCAGGGACAGATACGCAGTATTTT.

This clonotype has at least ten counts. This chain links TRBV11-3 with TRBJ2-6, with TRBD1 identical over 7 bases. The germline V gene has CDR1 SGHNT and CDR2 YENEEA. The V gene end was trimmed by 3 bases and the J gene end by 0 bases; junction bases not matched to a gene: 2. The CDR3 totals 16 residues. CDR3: CASSFGDSSGANVLTF. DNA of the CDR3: TGTGCCAGCAGCTTCGGGGACAGCTCTGGGGCCAACGTCCTGACTTTC.

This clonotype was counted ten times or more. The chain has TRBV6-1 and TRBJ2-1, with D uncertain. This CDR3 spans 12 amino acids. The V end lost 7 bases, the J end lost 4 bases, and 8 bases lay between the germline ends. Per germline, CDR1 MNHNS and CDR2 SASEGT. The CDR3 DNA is TGTGCCAGCACCGCCGTATACAATGAGCAGTTCTTC. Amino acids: CASTAVYNEQFF.

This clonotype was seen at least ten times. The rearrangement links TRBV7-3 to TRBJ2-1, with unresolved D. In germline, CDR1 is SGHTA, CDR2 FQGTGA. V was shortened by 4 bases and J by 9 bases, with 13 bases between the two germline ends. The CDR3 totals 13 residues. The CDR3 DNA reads TGTGCCAGCAGCTCGACTGGCGCTAGTGAGCAGTTCTTC. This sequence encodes CASSSTGASEQFF.

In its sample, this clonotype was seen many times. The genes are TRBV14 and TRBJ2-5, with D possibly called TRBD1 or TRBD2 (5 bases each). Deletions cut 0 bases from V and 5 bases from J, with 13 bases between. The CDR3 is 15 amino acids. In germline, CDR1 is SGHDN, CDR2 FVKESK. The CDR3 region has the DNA TGTGCCAGCAGCCAAGATCATTGGGGGACGGAGACCCAGTACTTC. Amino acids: CASSQDHWGTETQYF.

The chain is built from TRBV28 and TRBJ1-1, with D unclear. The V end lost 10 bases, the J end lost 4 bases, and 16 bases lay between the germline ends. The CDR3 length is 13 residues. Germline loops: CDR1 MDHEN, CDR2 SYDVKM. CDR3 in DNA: TGTGCCACGGAAGGACGGACGAGCACTGAAGCTTTCTTT. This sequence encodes CATEGRTSTEAFF.

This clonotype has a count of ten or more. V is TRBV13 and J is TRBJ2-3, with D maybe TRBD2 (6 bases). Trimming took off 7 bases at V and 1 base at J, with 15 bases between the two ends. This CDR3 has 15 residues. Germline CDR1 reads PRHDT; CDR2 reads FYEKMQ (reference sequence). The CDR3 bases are TGTGCCAGCATCCGACCCGGGAGAGGCACAGATACGCAGTATTTT. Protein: CASIRPGRGTDTQYF.

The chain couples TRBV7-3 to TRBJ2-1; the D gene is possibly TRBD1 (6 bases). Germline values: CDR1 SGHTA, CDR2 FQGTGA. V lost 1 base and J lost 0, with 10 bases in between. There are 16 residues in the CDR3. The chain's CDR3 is CASSLRQASSYNEQFF. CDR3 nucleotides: TGTGCCAGCAGCTTAAGACAGGCAAGCTCCTACAATGAGCAGTTCTTC.

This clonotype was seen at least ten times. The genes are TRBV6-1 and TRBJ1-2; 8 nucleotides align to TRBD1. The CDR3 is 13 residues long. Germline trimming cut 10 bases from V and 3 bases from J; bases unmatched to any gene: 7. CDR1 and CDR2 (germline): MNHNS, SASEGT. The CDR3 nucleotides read TGTGCCACTTCCCTACAGGGGGACTATGGCTACACCTTC. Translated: CATSLQGDYGYTF.

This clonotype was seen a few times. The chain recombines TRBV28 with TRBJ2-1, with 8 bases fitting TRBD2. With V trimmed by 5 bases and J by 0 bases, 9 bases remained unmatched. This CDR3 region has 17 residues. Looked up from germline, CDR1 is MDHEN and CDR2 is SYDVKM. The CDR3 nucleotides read TGTGCCAGCAGTACGACCACACTAGCGGACTCCTACAATGAGCAGTTCTTC. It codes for CASSTTTLADSYNEQFF.

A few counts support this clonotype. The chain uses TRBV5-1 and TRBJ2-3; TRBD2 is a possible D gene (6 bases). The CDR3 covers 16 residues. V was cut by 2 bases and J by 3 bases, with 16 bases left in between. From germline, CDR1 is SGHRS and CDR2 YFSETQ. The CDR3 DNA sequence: TGCGCCAGCAGCTTAAAGGTGGGAGGAGGGACAGATACGCAGTATTTT. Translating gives CASSLKVGGGTDTQYF.

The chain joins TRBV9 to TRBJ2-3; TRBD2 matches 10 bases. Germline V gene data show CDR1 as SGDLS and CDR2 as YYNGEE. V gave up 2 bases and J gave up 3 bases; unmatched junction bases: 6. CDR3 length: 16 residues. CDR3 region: CASSVGVAGGTDTQYF. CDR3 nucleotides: TGTGCCAGCAGCGTCGGCGTAGCGGGAGGTACAGATACGCAGTATTTT.

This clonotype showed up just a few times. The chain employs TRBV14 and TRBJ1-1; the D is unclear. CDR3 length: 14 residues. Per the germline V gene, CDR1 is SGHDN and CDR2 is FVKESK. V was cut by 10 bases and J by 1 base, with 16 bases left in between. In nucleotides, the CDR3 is TGTGCCAACGTTCTCCGGGGAACGAACACTGAAGCTTTCTTT. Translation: CANVLRGTNTEAFF.

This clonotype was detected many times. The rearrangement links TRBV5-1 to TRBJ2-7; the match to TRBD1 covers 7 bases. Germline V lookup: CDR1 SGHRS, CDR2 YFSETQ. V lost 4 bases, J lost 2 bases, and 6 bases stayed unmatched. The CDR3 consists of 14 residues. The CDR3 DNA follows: TGCGCCAGCAGCACCGGGACAGCGGCCTACGAGCAGTACTTC. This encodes CASSTGTAAYEQYF.

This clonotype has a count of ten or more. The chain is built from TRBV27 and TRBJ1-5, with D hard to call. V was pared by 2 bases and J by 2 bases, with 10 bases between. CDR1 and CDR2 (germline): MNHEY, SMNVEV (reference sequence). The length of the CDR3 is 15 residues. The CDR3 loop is CASSLIGKGNQPQHF. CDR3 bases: TGTGCCAGCAGTTTAATCGGAAAGGGCAATCAGCCCCAGCATTTT.

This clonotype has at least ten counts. As DNA, the CDR3 is TGTGCCAGCAGTTACTCCTCTTATTTCCAGGAGACCCAGTACTTC. This gives the protein CASSYSSYFQETQYF. The chain links TRBV6-5 to TRBJ2-5; no definite D call. The CDR3 has 15 amino acids. Germline V gives CDR1 MNHEY, CDR2 SVGAGI. With 0 bases removed from V and 5 bases from J, the gap between germline ends came to 13 bases.

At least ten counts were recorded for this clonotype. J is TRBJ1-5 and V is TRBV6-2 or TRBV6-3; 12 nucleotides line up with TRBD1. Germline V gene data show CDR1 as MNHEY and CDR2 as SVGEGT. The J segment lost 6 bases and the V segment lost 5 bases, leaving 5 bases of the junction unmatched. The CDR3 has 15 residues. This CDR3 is CASSAPGQGAQPQHF. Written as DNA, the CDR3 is TGTGCCAGCAGTGCCCCGGGACAGGGGGCTCAGCCCCAGCATTTT.

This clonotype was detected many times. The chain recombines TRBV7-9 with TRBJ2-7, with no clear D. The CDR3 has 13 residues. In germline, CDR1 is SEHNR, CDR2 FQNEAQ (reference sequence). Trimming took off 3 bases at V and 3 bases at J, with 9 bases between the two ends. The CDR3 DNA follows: TGTGCCAGCAGCTTTGGGCCCGACTACGAGCAGTACTTC. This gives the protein CASSFGPDYEQYF.